This T cell receptor (beta chain) was profiled in a study of Ad26.COV2.S vaccination and SARS-CoV-2 variants. On the study more broadly: Doses of Ad26.COV2.S were injected into muscle once or twice, 56 days apart.

Described treatment: over 15 received Ad26.COV2.S at low or high dose, single or two shots; about 5 received placebo; per-sample allocation not given. Samples analyzed were those drawn on day 63 after the first vaccine or placebo injection. Germline V gene lookup returns CDR1 KGHDR and CDR2 SFDVKD. The CDR3 is 20 amino acids. V shed 4 bases, J shed 0 bases, and the junction held 9 bases outside the gene matches. As for this clone: The target antigen is unknown.

TCRdb's copy holds only in-frame clones and misses some; the assay was immunoSEQ multiplex PCR. The sample yields around 300,000 clones, approximately 86% seen once. Whole-study results and caveats: The analyses of TCR breadth and depth may have understated the size of total T cell responses.

Sequencing was performed on peripheral blood, taken in a trial of Ad26.COV2.S vaccine versus placebo. This TCR was sampled from a person between 18 and 60 years old who received the Ad26.COV2.S COVID-19 vaccine or a placebo. V gene TRBV24-1 combines with J gene TRBJ2-1, with TRBD2 identical over 15 bases. The CDR3 reads CATSDPSGLAGGHSYNEQFF. The CDR3 nucleotides are TGTGCCACCAGTGACCCCTCGGGACTAGCGGGGGGCCACTCCTACAATGAGCAGTTCTTC.